The entry that follows covers one T cell receptor (beta chain) sequence. Its antigen is still unknown. TCRdb independently ran MiXCR on the reads; one entry per CDR3 protein. This repertoire shows 300,000 to 400,000 distinct CDR3 sequences, 25% to 30% found once; its top ten account for roughly 20%. This specimen comes from a study of T cell repertoires in cytomegalovirus infection. Study-wide context: In the study, CMV epitopes included recently identified HLA-C-restricted and well-studied HLA-B-restricted ones. Public TCR beta signatures marked donors with CMV infection and the matching HLA. Whole-study results and caveats: In two of eight donors, the top clonotype was HLA-C-restricted CMV-specific. Cumulative public TCR beta family frequency identified CMV carriers with the relevant HLA.

V lost 3 bases and J 4 bases, leaving 9 bases between the germline ends. The CDR3 is made up of 13 amino acids. The germline gives CDR1 WSHSY, CDR2 SAAADI. This sequence was found in a human donor in good health (CMV status not recorded). Some clones in this sample may be carry-over from other donors' samples. V usage is TRBV10-2 and J usage is TRBJ1-2; D gene unclear. The sequencing used cultured PBMCs, collected from culture after CMV antigen stimulation. The chain's CDR3 is CASSETDLYGYTF. DNA for the CDR3: TGCGCCAGCAGTGAAACAGATCTCTATGGCTACACCTTC.